This TCR beta chain comes out of a study of spatial heterogeneity in lung cancer. Study summary: Alpha-chain detections were consistently fewer than beta-chain detections among the sequences.

Worth noting for this clonotype: Since the library was made to target alpha chains, this beta chain is a stray read and its abundance is not meaningful.

The time point here: sample taken at primary tumor resection. The donor group consisted of roughly 70 patients who had untreated, early-stage non-small cell lung cancer. Material for sequencing was whole RNA from tumor, nontumor lung or frozen PBMC, left unsorted. Looked up from germline, CDR1 is GTSNPN and CDR2 is SVGIG (reference sequence). The CDR3 totals 14 residues. Trimming left V 3 bases short and J 3 bases short, with 12 bases between. Using its own MiXCR run on the 5' RACE reads, TCRdb lists one record per CDR3 protein. Of fewer than 18,000 distinct CDR3 sequences in the sample, 3.6% were seen once.

The TCR sequence derives from a male donor with early-stage non-small cell lung cancer. The chain has TRBV30 and TRBJ1-3; D is ambiguous. Source: normal lung tissue next to the tumor, taken at surgery. The CDR3 DNA sequence: TGTGCCTGGAGAACCGGGTTAGTTGGAAACACCATATATTTT. Translating it yields CAWRTGLVGNTIYF.